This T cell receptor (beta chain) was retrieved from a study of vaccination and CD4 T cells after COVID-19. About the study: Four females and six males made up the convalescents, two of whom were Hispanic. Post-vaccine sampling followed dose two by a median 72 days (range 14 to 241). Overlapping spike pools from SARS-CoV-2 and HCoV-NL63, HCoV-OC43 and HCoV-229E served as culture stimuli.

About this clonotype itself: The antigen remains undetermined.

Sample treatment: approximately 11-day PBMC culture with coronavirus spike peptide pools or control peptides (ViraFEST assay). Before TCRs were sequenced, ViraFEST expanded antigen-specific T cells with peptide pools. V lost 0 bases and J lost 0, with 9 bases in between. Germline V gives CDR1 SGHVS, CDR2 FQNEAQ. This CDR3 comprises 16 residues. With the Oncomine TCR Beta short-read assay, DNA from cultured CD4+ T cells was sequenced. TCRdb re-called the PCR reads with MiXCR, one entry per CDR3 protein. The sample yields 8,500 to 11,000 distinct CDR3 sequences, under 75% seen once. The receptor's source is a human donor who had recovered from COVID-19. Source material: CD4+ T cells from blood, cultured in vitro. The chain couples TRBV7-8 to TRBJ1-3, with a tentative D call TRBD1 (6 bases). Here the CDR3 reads CASSLAGQPSGNTIYF. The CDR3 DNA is TGTGCCAGCAGCTTAGCAGGACAGCCCTCTGGAAACACCATATATTTT.